This T cell receptor beta chain is from a study of circulating tumor DNA in untreated peripheral T-cell lymphoma. Whole-study findings and limits: Tumor-specific clonotypes were found in more than 65% of patients.

Tumor tissue was collected at baseline, before treatment began. Regarding this clone: Its antigen remains unidentified.

This CDR3 is built from 14 residues. The germline V and J ends were trimmed by 3 bases and 3 bases, with 14 bases remaining between them. Looked up from germline, CDR1 is SQVTM and CDR2 is ANQGSEA. The method was immunoSEQ multiplex PCR; TCRdb's version includes in-frame clones alone and lacks a portion of them. This sample has about 8,900 clones, with 80% to 85% found just once. V is TRBV29-1 and J is TRBJ2-5; TRBD1 might be the D (6 bases). The clonotype comes from a human donor with peripheral T-cell lymphoma. Sequenced input: tumor tissue. This chain's CDR3 is CSVDPLGQKETQYF. DNA for the CDR3: TGCAGCGTTGATCCCCTCGGACAGAAAGAGACCCAGTACTTC.